Listed here are 16 T cell receptor beta chains from one sample, sequenced in a study of shared clonotypes between healthy human individuals. Measured with immunoSEQ multiplex PCR; TCRdb has only the in-frame clones, and not every one. Here the sample spans about 660,000 clones, over 65% being singletons. The sequenced sample consisted of memory CD4+ T cells sorted from blood. Subset given: CD45RA-negative fraction. The receptor source for this set is a woman in her thirties in good health.

The chain links TRBV6-1 to TRBJ2-1; 8 nucleotides agree with TRBD1. This CDR3 has 13 residues. Germline V gene sequence: CDR1 MNHNS, CDR2 SASEGT. The V and J ends lost 7 bases and 10 bases, in that order; junction bases with no gene match: 9. DNA of the CDR3: TGTGCCAGCAACCCGCTCGGACAGGGCGAGCAGTTCTTC. Protein: CASNPLGQGEQFF.

The genes are TRBV21-1 and TRBJ2-2; whether TRBD1, the table's D call, matches the DNA was not checked. TRBV21-1 is designated a pseudogene. The CDR3 totals 16 residues. The CDR3 DNA follows: TGTGCCAGCATACATAGGGACAGGGAGAACACCGGGGAGCTGTTTTTT. Protein product: CASIHRDRENTGELFF.

This chain connects TRBV10-1 to TRBJ2-7; 7 nucleotides line up with TRBD2. This CDR3 is 13 amino acids long. Germline CDR1 and CDR2: WNHNN and SYGVQD (reference sequence). V was pared by 10 bases and J by 3 bases, with 9 bases of the junction left unmatched. The CDR3 region is CANPRDYRYEQYF. DNA for the CDR3: TGCGCCAACCCCCGGGACTACCGCTACGAGCAGTACTTC.

This sequence joins TRBV6-5 and TRBJ2-7, with 11 bases lining up with TRBD1. Unmatched junction bases numbered 6, after V lost 7 bases and J lost 4 bases. CDR1 and CDR2 (germline): MNHEY, SVGAGI. The CDR3 has 14 residues. CDR3 in amino acids: CASKYGTGGYEQYF. DNA of the CDR3: TGTGCCAGCAAATACGGGACAGGGGGTTACGAGCAGTACTTC.

V usage is TRBV4-2 and J usage is TRBJ2-5; D possibly corresponds to TRBD2 (7 bases). The CDR3 is 15 amino acids. V was shortened by 2 bases and J by 9 bases, with 19 bases between the two germline ends. Germline V CDR1 and CDR2: LGHNA, YNFKEQ. This chain's CDR3 is CASSQSDSDRGAQYF. The CDR3 DNA follows: TGTGCCAGCAGCCAATCGGACAGCGACCGGGGGGCCCAGTACTTC.

The rearrangement uses TRBV11-2 and TRBJ2-7; D possibly corresponds to TRBD2 (6 bases). The V gene's germline CDR1 is SGHAT and CDR2 FQNNGV. CDR3 length equals 14 residues. V lost 5 bases, J lost 5 bases, and 16 bases lay in between. DNA for the CDR3: TGTGCCAGCAGCGCTCACAGAGCGGGCCACGAGCAGTACTTC. Protein product: CASSAHRAGHEQYF.

This clone has more than one count but fewer than ten. V is TRBV7-9 and J is TRBJ1-5; D ambiguous. The CDR3 is 16 residues long. The V gene lost 5 bases and the J gene lost 4 bases, with 18 bases spanning the gap. Germline V gene data show CDR1 as SEHNR and CDR2 as FQNEAQ (reference sequence). DNA of the CDR3: TGTGCCAGCAGCCTACGGACGGGAATGAGGAATCAGCCCCAGCATTTT. Amino acids: CASSLRTGMRNQPQHF.

This sequence joins TRBV2 and TRBJ2-4, with a possible D match to TRBD2 (5 bases). V was trimmed by 4 bases and J by 0 bases, leaving 10 bases between them. The germline gives CDR1 SNHLY, CDR2 FYNNEI. The CDR3 consists of 15 residues. This CDR3 is CASSGTFRAKNIQYF. CDR3 DNA: TGTGCCAGCAGTGGGACTTTCAGAGCCAAAAACATTCAGTACTTC.

This clone has at least ten counts. The chain links TRBV10-3 to TRBJ2-3; 8 bases align to TRBD2. V was clipped by 4 bases and J by 6 bases; unmatched bases: 9. The CDR3 loop spans 15 amino acids. Germline values: CDR1 ENHRY, CDR2 SYGVKD. The CDR3 loop is CAISGGSGSWDTQYF. CDR3 in DNA: TGTGCCATCAGTGGTGGGAGCGGGAGTTGGGATACGCAGTATTTT.

The chain couples TRBV4-2 to TRBJ2-7, with 11 bases fitting TRBD1. The trim removed 3 bases at V and 6 bases at J, leaving 7 bases unmatched. This CDR3 region has 15 residues. Per germline, CDR1 LGHNA and CDR2 YNFKEQ. DNA for the CDR3: TGTGCCAGCAGCCATGGGACAGGGGGAGAGGGCGAGCAGTACTTC. Translated: CASSHGTGGEGEQYF.

This chain joins TRBV4-1 and TRBJ2-7; D not certain. The V gene lost 1 base and the J gene lost 3 bases, with 1 base spanning the gap. The CDR3 length is 11 residues. Germline CDR1 MGHRA, CDR2 YSYEKL. The CDR3 nucleotides are TGCGCCAGCAGCCAAGTCTACGAGCAGTACTTC. This gives the protein CASSQVYEQYF.

A few counts support this clone. DNA for the CDR3: TGTGCCAGCAGCCCCCTTACGAATAAGAAATATGGCTACACCTTC. The encoded protein is CASSPLTNKKYGYTF. V and J are TRBV7-9 and TRBJ1-2; no definite D call. Germline CDR1 reads SEHNR; CDR2 reads FQNEAQ (reference sequence). V was shortened by 5 bases and J by 5 bases, with 18 bases between the two germline ends. This CDR3 spans 15 amino acids. The variable domain in full, with the rest retrieved from reference TRBV7-9 and TRBJ1-2, is DTGVSQNPRHKITKRGQNVTFRCDPISEHNRLYWYRQTLGQGPEFLTYFQNEAQLEKSRLLSDRFSAERPKGSFSTLEIQRTEQGDSAMYLCASSPLTNKKYGYTFGSGTRLTVV.

Comments on this clone: In the same sample, other DNA sequences code for this CDR3. J is TRBJ2-1 and V is TRBV2; D gene uncertain. The CDR3 is 14 amino acids. Germline V gives CDR1 SNHLY, CDR2 FYNNEI. Trimming removed 4 bases at V and 4 bases at J, with 11 bases between. CDR3 in DNA: TGTGCCAGCAGTGGCCCCCTCAGTTACAATGAGCAGTTCTTC. Protein product: CASSGPLSYNEQFF.

The chain is built from TRBV12-5 and TRBJ2-1, with TRBD2 matching 13 bases. The CDR3 extends over 15 amino acids. CDR1 and CDR2 from the germline V gene are LGHNT and FRNRAP. Trimming at V came to 5 bases and at J to 7 bases, leaving 5 bases not matched to a gene. CDR3 sequence: CASGPGTSGENEQFF. CDR3 sequence (DNA): TGTGCTAGTGGTCCGGGGACTAGCGGGGAGAATGAGCAGTTCTTC.

V gene TRBV28 combines with J gene TRBJ2-3, with D tentatively TRBD1 or TRBD2 (5 bases each). The V gene's germline CDR1 is MDHEN and CDR2 SYDVKM. The V and J ends lost 5 bases and 0 bases respectively, with 18 bases between them. The CDR3 has 17 residues. CDR3 residues: CASSGRGALSSTDTQYF. Here the CDR3 DNA reads TGTGCCAGCAGTGGGAGAGGGGCGCTATCCAGCACAGATACGCAGTATTTT.

The chain carries TRBV6-1 and TRBJ1-5; D perhaps matches TRBD1 (5 bases). With 3 bases removed from V and 7 bases from J, the gap between germline ends came to 10 bases. CDR3 length: 13 amino acids. CDR1 MNHNS and CDR2 SASEGT come from the germline V gene. The DNA for the CDR3 is TGTGCCAGCAGTGACGGGGCCGTGCAGCCCCAGCATTTT. Protein: CASSDGAVQPQHF.